This entry concerns a single T cell receptor (beta chain). Its matching antigen is unknown. These data belong to a study of CD8 T cells in ankylosing spondylitis. The CDR3 covers 11 residues. Trimming at V came to 11 bases and at J to 5 bases, leaving 3 bases not matched to a gene. Germline V gene data show CDR1 as SNHLY and CDR2 as FYNNEI. For TCR beta, libraries came from quantitative 5'-RACE with molecular barcodes. TCRdb independently ran MiXCR on the 5' RACE reads; one entry per CDR3 protein. Among under 550,000 distinct CDR3 sequences listed, approximately 26% were seen once. Findings and caveats of the study: Those disease-linked clones were CD8+; they were also relatively rare in peripheral blood. There were earlier reports of some motif variants in reactive arthritis synovial fluid and blood. Disease-linked clones were reportedly significantly enriched in matched ankylosing spondylitis synovial fluid. Ankylosing spondylitis blood appeared to be characterized by a TCR beta motif of under 10 highly homologous variants.

This TCR was sampled from a male donor with ankylosing spondylitis. This rearrangement joins TRBV2 to TRBJ2-3, with 8 bases matching TRBD2. The sequenced material came from blood, either unsorted or a sorted T cell fraction (not recorded which). CDR3: CAAGGEDTQYF. As DNA, the CDR3 is TGTGCCGCCGGGGGGGAAGATACGCAGTATTTT.